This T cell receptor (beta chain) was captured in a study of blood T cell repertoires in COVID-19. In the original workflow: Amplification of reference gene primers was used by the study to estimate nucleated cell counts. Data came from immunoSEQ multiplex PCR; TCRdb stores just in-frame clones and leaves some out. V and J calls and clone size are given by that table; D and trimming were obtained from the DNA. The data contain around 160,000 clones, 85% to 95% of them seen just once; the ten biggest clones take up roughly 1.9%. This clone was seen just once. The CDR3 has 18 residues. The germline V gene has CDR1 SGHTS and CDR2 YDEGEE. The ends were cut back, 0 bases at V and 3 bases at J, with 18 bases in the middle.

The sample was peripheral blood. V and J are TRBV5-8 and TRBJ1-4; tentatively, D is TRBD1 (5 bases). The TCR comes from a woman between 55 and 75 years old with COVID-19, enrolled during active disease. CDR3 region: CASSLERVRGFSNEKLFF. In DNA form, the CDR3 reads TGTGCCAGCAGCTTGGAACGGGTTAGGGGTTTTTCTAATGAAAAACTGTTTTTT. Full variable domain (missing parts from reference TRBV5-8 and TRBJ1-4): EAGVTQSPTHLIKTRGQQATLRCSPISGHTSVYWYQQALGLGLQFLLWYDEGEERNRGNFPPRFSGRQFPNYSSELNVNALELEDSALYLCASSLERVRGFSNEKLFFGSGTQLSVL.